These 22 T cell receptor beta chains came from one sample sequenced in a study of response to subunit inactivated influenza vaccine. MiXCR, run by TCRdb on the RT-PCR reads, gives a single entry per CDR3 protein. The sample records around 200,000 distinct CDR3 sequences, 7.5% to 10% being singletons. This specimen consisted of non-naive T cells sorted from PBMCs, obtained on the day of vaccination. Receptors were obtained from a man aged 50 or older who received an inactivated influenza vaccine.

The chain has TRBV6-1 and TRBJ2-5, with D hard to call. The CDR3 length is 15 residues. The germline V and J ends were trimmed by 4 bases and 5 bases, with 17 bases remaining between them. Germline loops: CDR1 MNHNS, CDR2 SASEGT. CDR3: CASSAERATVETQYF. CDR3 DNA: TGTGCCAGCAGTGCCGAAAGGGCAACCGTGGAGACCCAGTACTTC.

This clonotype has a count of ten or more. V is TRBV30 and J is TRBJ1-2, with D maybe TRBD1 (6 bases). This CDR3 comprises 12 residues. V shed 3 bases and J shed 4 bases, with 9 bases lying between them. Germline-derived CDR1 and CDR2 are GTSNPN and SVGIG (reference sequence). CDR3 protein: CAWRGGGYGYTF. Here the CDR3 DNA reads TGTGCCTGGAGAGGGGGAGGCTATGGCTACACCTTC.

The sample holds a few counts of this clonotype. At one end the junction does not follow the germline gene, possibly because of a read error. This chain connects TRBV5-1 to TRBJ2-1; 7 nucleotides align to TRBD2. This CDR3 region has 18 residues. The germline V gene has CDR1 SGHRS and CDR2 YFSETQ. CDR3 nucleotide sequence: TGCGCCAGCAGATTGGCGGGGGAACCCGCGAGCTCCTACAATGAGCAGTTCTTC. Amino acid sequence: CASRLAGEPASSYNEQFF.

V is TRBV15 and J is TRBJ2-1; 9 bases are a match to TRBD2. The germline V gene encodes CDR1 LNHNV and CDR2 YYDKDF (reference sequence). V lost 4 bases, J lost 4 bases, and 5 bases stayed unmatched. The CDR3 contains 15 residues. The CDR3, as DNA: TGTGCCACCAGCACTTCTAGCGGGAATTACAATGAGCAGTTCTTC. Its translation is CATSTSSGNYNEQFF.

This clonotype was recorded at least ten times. The CDR3 spells CASSLGGFASGYEQYF. CDR3 coding DNA: TGCGCCAGCAGCTTGGGGGGATTTGCAAGTGGCTACGAGCAGTACTTC. This chain joins TRBV5-1 and TRBJ2-7, with unresolved D. Germline V lookup: CDR1 SGHRS, CDR2 YFSETQ. This CDR3 is built from 16 residues. The V end lost 0 bases, the J end lost 3 bases, and 16 bases lay between the germline ends. The variable domain in full, with the rest retrieved from reference TRBV5-1 and TRBJ2-7, is KAGVTQTPRYLIKTRGQQVTLSCSPISGHRSVSWYQQTPGQGLQFLFEYFSETQRNKGNFPGRFSGRQFSNSRSEMNVSTLELGDSALYLCASSLGGFASGYEQYFGPGTRLTVT.

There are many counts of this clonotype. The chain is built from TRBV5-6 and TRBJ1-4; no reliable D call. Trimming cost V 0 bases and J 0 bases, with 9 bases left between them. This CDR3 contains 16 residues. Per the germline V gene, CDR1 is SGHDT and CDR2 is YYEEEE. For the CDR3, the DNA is TGTGCCAGCAGCTTGGGACGGCGTGCAACTAATGAAAAACTGTTTTTT. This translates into CASSLGRRATNEKLFF.

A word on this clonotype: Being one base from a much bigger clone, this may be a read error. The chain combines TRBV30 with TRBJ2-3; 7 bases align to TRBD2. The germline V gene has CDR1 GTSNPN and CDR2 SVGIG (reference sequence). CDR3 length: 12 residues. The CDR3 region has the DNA TGTGCCTGGAGTCTCGGGAGGAATATGCAGTGTTTT. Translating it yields CAWSLGRNMQCF.

The CDR3 protein is CAISGGGLETQYF. The DNA for the CDR3 is TGTGCCATCAGTGGGGGGGGCCTAGAGACCCAGTACTTC. The chain is built from TRBV10-3 and TRBJ2-5; the D gene is possibly TRBD2 (7 bases). The germline gives CDR1 ENHRY, CDR2 SYGVKD. V was shortened by 4 bases and J by 4 bases, with 10 bases between the two germline ends. This CDR3 has 13 residues.

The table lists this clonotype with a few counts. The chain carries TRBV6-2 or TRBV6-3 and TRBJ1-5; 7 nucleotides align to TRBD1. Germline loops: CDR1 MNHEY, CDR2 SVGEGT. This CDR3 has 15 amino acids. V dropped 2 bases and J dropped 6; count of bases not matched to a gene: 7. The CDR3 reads CASSYGTEVSQPQHF. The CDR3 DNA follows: TGTGCCAGCAGTTACGGGACAGAAGTTAGTCAGCCCCAGCATTTT.

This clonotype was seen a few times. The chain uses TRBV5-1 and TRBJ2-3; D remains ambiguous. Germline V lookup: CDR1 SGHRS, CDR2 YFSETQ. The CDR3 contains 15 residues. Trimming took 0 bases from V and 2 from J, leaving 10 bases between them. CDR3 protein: CASSLVGQDTDTQYF. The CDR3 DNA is TGCGCCAGCAGCTTGGTAGGTCAGGACACAGATACGCAGTATTTT.

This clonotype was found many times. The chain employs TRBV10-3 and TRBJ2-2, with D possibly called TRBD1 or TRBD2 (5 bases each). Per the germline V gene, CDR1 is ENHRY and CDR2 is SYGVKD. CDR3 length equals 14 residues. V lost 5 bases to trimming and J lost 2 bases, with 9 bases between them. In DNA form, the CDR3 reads TGTGCCATCAGTTCCAGGGACAACACCGGGGAGCTGTTTTTT. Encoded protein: CAISSRDNTGELFF.

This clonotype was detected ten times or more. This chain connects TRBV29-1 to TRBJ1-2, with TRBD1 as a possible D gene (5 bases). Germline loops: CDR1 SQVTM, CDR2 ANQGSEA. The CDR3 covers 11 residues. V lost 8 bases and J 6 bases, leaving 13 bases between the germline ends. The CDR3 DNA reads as TGCAGCTCGAGGGACGGCGATGGCTACACCTTC. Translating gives CSSRDGDGYTF.

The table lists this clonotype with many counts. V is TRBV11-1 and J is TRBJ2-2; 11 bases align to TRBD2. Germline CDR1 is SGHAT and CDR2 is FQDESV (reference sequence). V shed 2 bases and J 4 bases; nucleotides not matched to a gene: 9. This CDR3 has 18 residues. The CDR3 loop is CASSLPPRLAGLTGELFF. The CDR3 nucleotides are TGTGCCAGCAGCTTACCTCCCAGACTAGCGGGACTCACCGGGGAGCTGTTTTTT.

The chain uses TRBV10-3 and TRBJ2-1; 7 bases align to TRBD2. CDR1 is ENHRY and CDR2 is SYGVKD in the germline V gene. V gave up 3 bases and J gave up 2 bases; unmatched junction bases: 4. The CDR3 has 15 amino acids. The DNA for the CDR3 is TGTGCCATCAGTGACTTCAGCGGGACCTACAATGAGCAGTTCTTC. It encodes CAISDFSGTYNEQFF.

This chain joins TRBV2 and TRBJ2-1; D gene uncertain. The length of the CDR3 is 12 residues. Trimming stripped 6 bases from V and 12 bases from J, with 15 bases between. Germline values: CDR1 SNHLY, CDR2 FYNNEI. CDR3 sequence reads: CASSYDSSSQFF. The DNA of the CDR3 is TGTGCCAGCAGCTACGACTCCTCGTCGCAGTTCTTC.

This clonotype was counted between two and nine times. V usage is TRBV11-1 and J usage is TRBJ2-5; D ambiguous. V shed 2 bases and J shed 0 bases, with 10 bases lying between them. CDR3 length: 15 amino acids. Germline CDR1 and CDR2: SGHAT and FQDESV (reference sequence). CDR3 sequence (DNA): TGTGCCAGCAGCTTACTATCAGGCAACCAAGAGACCCAGTACTTC. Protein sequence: CASSLLSGNQETQYF. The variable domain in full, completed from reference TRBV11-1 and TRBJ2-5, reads EAEVAQSPRYKITEKSQAVAFWCDPISGHATLYWYRQILGQGPELLVQFQDESVVDDSQLPKDRFSAERLKGVDSTLKIQPAELGDSAMYLCASSLLSGNQETQYFGPGTRLLVL.

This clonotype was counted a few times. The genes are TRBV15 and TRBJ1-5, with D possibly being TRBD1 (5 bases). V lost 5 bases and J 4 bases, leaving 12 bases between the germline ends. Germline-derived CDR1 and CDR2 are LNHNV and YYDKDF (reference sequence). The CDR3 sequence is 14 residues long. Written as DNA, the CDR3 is TGTGCCACCAGCTGGGACGGAAAAAATCAGCCCCAGCATTTT. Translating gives CATSWDGKNQPQHF.

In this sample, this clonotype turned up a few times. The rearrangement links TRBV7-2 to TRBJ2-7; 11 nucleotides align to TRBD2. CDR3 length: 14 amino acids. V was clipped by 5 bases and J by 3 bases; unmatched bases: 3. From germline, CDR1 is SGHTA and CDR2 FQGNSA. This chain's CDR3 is CASSPSGRIYEQYF. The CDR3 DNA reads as TGTGCCAGCAGCCCTAGCGGGAGGATCTACGAGCAGTACTTC.

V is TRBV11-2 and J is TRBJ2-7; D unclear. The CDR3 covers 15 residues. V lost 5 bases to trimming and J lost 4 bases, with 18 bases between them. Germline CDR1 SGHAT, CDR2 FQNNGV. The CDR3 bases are TGTGCCAGCAGCCCACGTGTAGGGATTAATTACGAGCAGTACTTC. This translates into CASSPRVGINYEQYF.

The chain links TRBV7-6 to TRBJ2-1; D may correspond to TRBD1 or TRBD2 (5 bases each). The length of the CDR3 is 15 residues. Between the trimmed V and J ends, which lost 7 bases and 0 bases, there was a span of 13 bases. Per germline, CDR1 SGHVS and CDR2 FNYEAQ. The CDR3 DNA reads TGTGCCAGCACCCCGGGGCCCTCCTCCTACAATGAGCAGTTCTTC. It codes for CASTPGPSSYNEQFF.

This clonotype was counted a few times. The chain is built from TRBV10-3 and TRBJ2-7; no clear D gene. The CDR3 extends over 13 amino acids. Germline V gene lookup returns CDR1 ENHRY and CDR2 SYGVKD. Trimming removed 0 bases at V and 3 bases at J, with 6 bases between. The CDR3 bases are TGTGCCATCAGTGAGTCACAAGACTACGAGCAGTACTTC. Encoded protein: CAISESQDYEQYF.

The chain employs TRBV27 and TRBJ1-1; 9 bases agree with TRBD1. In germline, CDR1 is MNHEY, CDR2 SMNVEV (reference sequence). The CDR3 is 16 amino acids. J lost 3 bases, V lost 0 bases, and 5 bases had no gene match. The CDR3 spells CASSLSGTGWYTEAFF. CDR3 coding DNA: TGTGCCAGCAGTTTATCGGGGACAGGGTGGTACACTGAAGCTTTCTTT.